This T cell receptor beta chain was recovered during a study of shared clonotypes between healthy human individuals. General observations from the study: Clonotypes that were shared across a handful of donors made up about 5.1% of naive CD4 clonotypes.

Only in-frame clones appear in the TCRdb table, and some are missing; sequencing was by immunoSEQ multiplex PCR. Here the sample spans 2,500,000 or so clones, 80% to 95% being singletons. V gave up 4 bases and J gave up 2 bases, with 3 bases separating them. Germline values: CDR1 SNHLY, CDR2 FYNNEI. The CDR3 is made up of 13 amino acids. As regards this clone: Its antigen remains unknown.

The sequencing input was naive CD4+ T cells from PBMCs. Subset described: CD45RA+ positively selected. The chain has TRBV2 and TRBJ2-6, with D uncertain. This TCR derives from a man aged 18 to 30 in good health. Some clones in this sample may be carry-over from other donors' samples. As DNA, the CDR3 is TGTGCCAGCAGTGTAGCTGGGGCCAACGTCCTGACTTTC. This gives the protein CASSVAGANVLTF.